Each of the 14 T cell receptor beta chains below was sequenced from the same sample in a study of glioma-infiltrating T cells. Amplification of TCR alpha and beta CDR3 regions from RNA used iRepertoire nested multiplex PCR. Using its own MiXCR run on the multiplex PCR reads, TCRdb lists one record per CDR3 protein. Of tens of thousands of distinct CDR3 sequences in the sample, roughly 37% were seen once. The material sequenced was glioma tissue, nonneoplastic brain tissue, or PBMCs (not recorded which). These TCRs come from a human donor with low-grade glioma or glioblastoma, undergoing nonglioma brain surgery, or in good health (not recorded which).

The table lists this clonotype with many counts. V and J are TRBV12-3 or TRBV12-4 and TRBJ2-1; the D is unclear. This CDR3 spans 13 amino acids. V lost 4 bases to trimming and J lost 5 bases, with 9 bases between them. In nucleotides, the CDR3 is TGTGCCAGCAGTTACCCTCCCCACAATGAGCAGTTCTTC. As protein: CASSYPPHNEQFF.

The chain employs TRBV20-1 and TRBJ2-1; 11 bases align to TRBD2. The trim removed 7 bases at V and 8 bases at J, leaving 16 bases unmatched. The CDR3 runs 16 residues. Germline V CDR1 and CDR2: DFQATT, SNEGSKA (reference sequence). In DNA, the CDR3 is TGCAGTGTCACCCGGGGGACTAGCGGTAGATATGATGAGCAGTTCTTC. Amino acids: CSVTRGTSGRYDEQFF.

About this clonotype: In this CDR3 the conserved last residue, phenylalanine or tryptophan, is missing, so a read error is likely. V is TRBV20-1 and J is TRBJ1-1; D call uncertain. The germline V and J ends were trimmed by 5 bases and 8 bases, with 18 bases remaining between them. This CDR3 region has 13 residues. CDR1 and CDR2 (germline): DFQATT, SNEGSKA (reference sequence). This CDR3 reads CSALSSNNPEAFS. The CDR3 coding sequence is TGCAGTGCTTTATCATCGAACAACCCCGAAGCTTTCTCT.

As concerns this clonotype: A junction end diverges from the germline sequence, so it may reflect a read error. The V call is TRBV20-1, the J call TRBJ2-4, with D unclear. The CDR3 loop spans 13 amino acids. The germline CDR1 and CDR2 sequences are DFQATT and SNEGSKA (reference sequence). This CDR3 is CSASTQTKNTQYF. The DNA of the CDR3 is TGCAGTGCTAGTACCCAAACCAAAAACACTCAGTACTTC.

In its sample, this clonotype was seen a few times. Its ends do not fully match the called genes, so a read error is possible. The chain uses TRBV27 and TRBJ1-2, with D unclear. The germline V gene encodes CDR1 MNHEY and CDR2 SMNVEV (reference sequence). This CDR3 region has 16 residues. This CDR3 is CASSSSVLEVSYGYAF. DNA of the CDR3: TGTGCCAGCAGTTCGTCAGTCTTAGAGGTTAGCTATGGCTACGCCTTC.

The table lists this clonotype with many counts. The chain links TRBV6-2 or TRBV6-3 to TRBJ2-7, with D tentatively TRBD2 (6 bases). Trimming removed 2 bases from V and 3 bases from J, with 11 bases in between. The CDR3 runs to 14 residues. Germline CDR1 and CDR2: MNHEY and SVGEGT. The CDR3 region has the DNA TGTGCCAGCAGTTACGCGGGGACCTTCTACGAGCAGTACTTC. Translation: CASSYAGTFYEQYF.

Of note for this clonotype: A junction boundary mismatches the germline segment, possibly from a read error. CDR3 region: CARSSGLAAYEQLF. CDR3 DNA sequence: TGTGCCAGAAGTTCGGGACTAGCGGCCTATGAGCAGTTATTC. The rearrangement links TRBV28 to TRBJ2-1; 11 bases are a match to TRBD2. Germline loops: CDR1 MDHEN, CDR2 SYDVKM. The CDR3 consists of 14 residues.

The gene calls are TRBV24-1 and TRBJ2-7; 10 nucleotides match TRBD1. Germline trimming cut 4 bases from V and 1 base from J; bases unmatched to any gene: 6. CDR3 length equals 16 residues. Germline lookup yields CDR1 KGHDR and CDR2 SFDVKD. The CDR3 coding sequence is TGTGCCACCAGTGAACTACGGACAGGGGGATCCTACGAGCAGTACTTC. It is translated as CATSELRTGGSYEQYF.

V and J are TRBV6-4 and TRBJ1-1; D is undetermined. V was clipped by 4 bases and J by 14 bases, with 26 bases between them. Germline CDR1 and CDR2: MRHNA and SNTAGT. The CDR3 runs to 15 residues. Written as DNA, the CDR3 is TGTGCCAGCAGTGCCGTAGCGGGGTTGTGCAATGAGCAGTTCTTT. It specifies CASSAVAGLCNEQFF.

This clonotype was seen repeatedly, ten times or more. This chain connects TRBV12-3 or TRBV12-4 to TRBJ1-5; D might be TRBD1 (5 bases). The V and J ends lost 6 bases and 0 bases respectively, with 15 bases between them. This CDR3 is 16 amino acids long. CDR3 residues: CASSRLTDGSNQPQHF. CDR3 sequence (DNA): TGTGCCAGCAGCCGCCTGACAGACGGTAGCAATCAGCCCCAGCATTTT.

As for this clonotype: Germline and junction disagree at one end, which may indicate a read error. V is TRBV28 and J is TRBJ1-5; 10 bases line up with TRBD1. Germline CDR1 reads MDHEN; CDR2 reads SYDVKM. The CDR3 covers 18 residues. The CDR3 loop reads CATLTGGPWGYSNQPPHF. DNA for the CDR3: TGTGCCACCTTGACAGGGGGCCCGTGGGGGTATAGCAATCAGCCCCCGCACTTT.

This clonotype appeared a single time. A much larger clone differs from this one at a single base, so this may be a read error. V gene TRBV4-3 combines with J gene TRBJ1-4; 9 bases fit TRBD1. The CDR3 consists of 15 residues. Germline V gene sequence: CDR1 LGHNA, CDR2 YSLEER. Here the CDR3 DNA reads TGCGCCAGCAGCTTACTAACAGGGGGCGGTGAAAAACCGTTTTTT. Residues: CASSLLTGGGEKPFF.

This clonotype was counted many times. V is TRBV19 and J is TRBJ2-1; a weak D match, TRBD1 (6 bases). The CDR3 loop spans 14 amino acids. The germline V gene has CDR1 LNHDA and CDR2 SQIVND (reference sequence). The V and J ends lost 3 bases and 4 bases respectively, with 10 bases between them. CDR3 amino acids: CASSMPTGYNEQFF. Here the CDR3 DNA reads TGTGCCAGTAGTATGCCTACAGGGTACAATGAGCAGTTCTTC.

This clonotype was seen only once. The genes are TRBV20-1 and TRBJ1-1, with TRBD1 matching 10 bases. Germline V gene lookup returns CDR1 DFQATT and CDR2 SNEGSKA (reference sequence). CDR3 length: 11 amino acids. The V segment lost 5 bases and the J segment 10 bases; nucleotides outside the gene matches: 4. As DNA, the CDR3 is TGCAGTGCTCCTCGGGACAGGGGAGCTTTCTTT. This gives the protein CSAPRDRGAFF.